Shown below are 6 T cell receptor beta chains from a single sample sequenced in a study of CD8+ T cells in alopecia areata. Extracted RNA was reverse transcribed, and the resulting cDNA served as sequencing template. Clones were sequenced by immunoSEQ multiplex PCR, and TCRdb holds only the in-frame ones, with some missing. This table has 98,000 or so clones, 59% appearing once. What was sequenced was CD8+ T cells sorted from blood. The receptors were gathered from a human donor in good health.

This clone was observed a few times. The chain is built from TRBV7-9 and TRBJ2-5; D is unclear. V was trimmed by 7 bases and J by 0 bases, leaving 9 bases between them. The CDR3 runs to 13 residues. From germline, CDR1 is SEHNR and CDR2 FQNEAQ (reference sequence). The CDR3 DNA reads TGTGCCAGCATGGTAGGGTACCAAGAGACCCAGTACTTC. This sequence encodes CASMVGYQETQYF.

This clone occurred a few times. The genes are TRBV7-9 and TRBJ2-1, with 9 bases lining up with TRBD1. The CDR3 is made up of 14 amino acids. Trimming removed 6 bases from V and 6 bases from J; junction bases left unmatched: 6. Germline V gene lookup returns CDR1 SEHNR and CDR2 FQNEAQ (reference sequence). DNA of the CDR3: TGTGCCAGCAGACGGGACAGGGAGTTCAATGAGCAGTTCTTC. Translation gives CASRRDREFNEQFF.

J is TRBJ1-1 and V is TRBV19; the match to TRBD1 covers 8 bases. There are 13 residues in the CDR3. CDR1 and CDR2 (germline): LNHDA, SQIVND (reference sequence). J was trimmed by 3 bases and V by 6 bases; bases with no gene match: 3. CDR3 residues: CASRSRGHTEAFF. CDR3 sequence (DNA): TGTGCCAGTAGGTCCAGGGGGCACACTGAAGCTTTCTTT.

V gene TRBV5-1 combines with J gene TRBJ2-7; TRBD1 aligns across 10 bases. Trimming took 2 bases from V and 3 from J; bases not matched to a gene: 5. The CDR3 has 15 residues. Per germline, CDR1 SGHRS and CDR2 YFSETQ. CDR3 sequence: CASSFETGGFYEQYF. CDR3 DNA: TGCGCCAGCAGCTTCGAGACAGGGGGCTTCTACGAGCAGTACTTC.

The chain joins TRBV28 to TRBJ2-5; D remains unclear. V was cut by 2 bases and J by 2 bases, with 6 bases left in between. Germline V lookup: CDR1 MDHEN, CDR2 SYDVKM. The CDR3 runs 13 residues. The CDR3 here is CASSLQNQETQYF. In DNA form, the CDR3 reads TGTGCCAGCAGTTTACAGAATCAAGAGACCCAGTACTTC.

The rearrangement joins TRBV6-4 to TRBJ2-1; D is possibly TRBD2 (7 bases). Germline CDR1 and CDR2: MRHNA and SNTAGT. V gave up 2 bases and J gave up 8 bases, with 16 bases separating them. The CDR3 runs 15 residues. CDR3 coding DNA: TGTGCCAGCAGTGACAAGGGGGGGGCTGGCGATGAGCAGTTCTTC. Its protein is CASSDKGGAGDEQFF.